The entry that follows covers one T cell receptor beta chain sequence. Its specificity is not known. This sample was taken from a study of T cell responses to AZD1222 COVID-19 vaccine. Findings and limits, study-wide: Repertoire sampling was restricted to post-peak T cell response timepoints. Clonal diversity may have been underestimated, and the donors were mostly white British, with more females than males. AZD1222 recipients seropositive at baseline numbered only six.

TCRdb keeps only in-frame clones here, not all; method: immunoSEQ multiplex PCR. This sample yields 120,000 or so clones, of which 85% to 95% are seen a single time; approximately 8% belongs to the top ten. CDR3 length: 13 amino acids. V was cut by 5 bases and J by 3 bases, with 8 bases left in between. The germline V gene has CDR1 WNHNN and CDR2 SYGVQD (reference sequence). The sample was peripheral blood, taken on day 0 of AZD1222 vaccination. V and J are TRBV10-1 and TRBJ2-1; D is uncertain. This receptor was identified in an adult in good health. In DNA, the CDR3 is TGCGCCAGCAGTTACTCTCTCTACAATGAGCAGTTCTTC. Protein: CASSYSLYNEQFF.